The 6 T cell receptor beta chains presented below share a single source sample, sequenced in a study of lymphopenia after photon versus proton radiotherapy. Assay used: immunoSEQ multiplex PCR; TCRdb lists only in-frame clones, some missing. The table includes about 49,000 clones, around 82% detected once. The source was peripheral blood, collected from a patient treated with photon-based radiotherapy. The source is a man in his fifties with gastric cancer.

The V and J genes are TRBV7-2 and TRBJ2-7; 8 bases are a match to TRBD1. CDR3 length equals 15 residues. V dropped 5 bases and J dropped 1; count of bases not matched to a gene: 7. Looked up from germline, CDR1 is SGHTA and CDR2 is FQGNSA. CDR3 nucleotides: TGTGCCAGCAGCAGCGGAACAGGGGGATCCTACGAGCAGTACTTC. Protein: CASSSGTGGSYEQYF.

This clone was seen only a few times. Here the CDR3 DNA reads TGTGCCAGCAGTGAACCAGGGGGCGCCCCCTACAATGAGCAGTTCTTC. It codes for CASSEPGGAPYNEQFF. The rearrangement joins TRBV6-1 to TRBJ2-1; 8 bases agree with TRBD1. The ends lost 2 bases at V and 2 bases at J; junction bases unmatched: 5. The CDR3 is 16 amino acids. Germline V CDR1 and CDR2: MNHNS, SASEGT.

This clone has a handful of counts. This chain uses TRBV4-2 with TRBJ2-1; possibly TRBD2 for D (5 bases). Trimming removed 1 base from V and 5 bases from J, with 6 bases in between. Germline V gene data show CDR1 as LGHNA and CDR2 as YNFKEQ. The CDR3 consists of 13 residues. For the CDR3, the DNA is TGTGCCAGCAGCCAAGCGGGAAACAATGAGCAGTTCTTC. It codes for CASSQAGNNEQFF.

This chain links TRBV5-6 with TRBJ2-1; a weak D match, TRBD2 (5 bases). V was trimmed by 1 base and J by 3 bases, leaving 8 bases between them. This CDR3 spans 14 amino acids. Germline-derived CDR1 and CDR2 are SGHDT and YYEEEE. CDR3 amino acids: CASSLRRGYNEQFF. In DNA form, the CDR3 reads TGTGCCAGCAGCTTGAGACGGGGCTACAATGAGCAGTTCTTC.

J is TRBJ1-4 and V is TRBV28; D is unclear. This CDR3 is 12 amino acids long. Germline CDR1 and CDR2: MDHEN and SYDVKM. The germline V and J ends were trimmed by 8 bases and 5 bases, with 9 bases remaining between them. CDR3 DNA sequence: TGTGCCAGCCGTAAAACAAATGAAAAACTGTTTTTT. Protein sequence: CASRKTNEKLFF. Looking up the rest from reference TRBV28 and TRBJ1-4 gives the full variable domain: DVKVTQSSRYLVKRTGEKVFLECVQDMDHENMFWYRQDPGLGLRLIYFSYDVKMKEKGDIPEGYSVSREKKERFSLILESASTNQTSMYLCASRKTNEKLFFGSGTQLSVL.

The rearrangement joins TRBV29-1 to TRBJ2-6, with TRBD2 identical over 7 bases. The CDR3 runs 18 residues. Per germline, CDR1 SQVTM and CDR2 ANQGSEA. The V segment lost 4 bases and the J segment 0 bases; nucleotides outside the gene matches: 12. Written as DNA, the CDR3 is TGCAGCGTTGGGCGGGGAGGGCTTGGAAGCTCTGGGGCCAACGTCCTGACTTTC. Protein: CSVGRGGLGSSGANVLTF.